The rows below give T cell receptor beta chains drawn from one sample of a study of T cells in Graves' hyperthyroidism and ophthalmopathy. TCRdb reprocessed the multiplex PCR reads via MiXCR and lists one record per CDR3 protein. The sample yields 340,000 or so distinct CDR3 sequences, roughly a fifth seen once. Sequencing was performed on blood. The receptors here all came from a woman aged 50 to 60 with Graves' hyperthyroidism. CDR3s include the opening cysteine and the closing phenylalanine or tryptophan. D genes are given only for firm matches. Expanded clones are given a class, and other clones once, few, many or no size at all.

DNA: TGTGCCAGCAGCGGCAGTATCTATAATTCACCCCTCCACTTT
CDR3: CASSGSIYNSPLHF
D: .
size: many
J: TRBJ1-6
V: TRBV6-1

DNA: TGCAGTGCTAGGGAGCCTTTCGGACAAAAGACCCAGTACTTC
CDR3: CSAREPFGQKTQYF
D: .
size: once
J: TRBJ2-5
V: TRBV20-1

DNA: TGTGCCAGCAGCCGAGGTGGGGGACAAATCCAAGAGACCCAGTACTTC
CDR3: CASSRGGGQIQETQYF
D: .
size: .
J: TRBJ2-5
V: TRBV9

DNA: TGTGCCAGCAGTGGGGAGCTCTATGGCTACACCTTC
CDR3: CASSGELYGYTF
D: .
size: few
J: TRBJ1-2
V: TRBV28

DNA: TGTGCCAGCACCCCGGCCCGGGTCTCCGGGGAGCTGTTTTTT
CDR3: CASTPARVSGELFF
D: .
size: many
J: TRBJ2-2
V: TRBV7-8

DNA: TGTGCCAGTGGCGGAATGACAGGGCATCTTGGCTACACCTTC
CDR3: CASGGMTGHLGYTF
D: TRBD1
size: .
J: TRBJ1-2
V: TRBV19

DNA: TGTGCCAGCAGTGGACAGACTACTAATCAGCCCCAGCATTTT
CDR3: CASSGQTTNQPQHF
D: .
size: many
J: TRBJ1-5
V: TRBV2

DNA: TGTGCCTGGAGTCTCACGACTAGCGGGGGCCTGGAGACCCAGTACTTC
CDR3: CAWSLTTSGGLETQYF
D: TRBD2
size: many
J: TRBJ2-5
V: TRBV30

DNA: TGTGCCAGCAGCCGGACCCTCTCGAACACCGGGGAGCTGTTTTTT
CDR3: CASSRTLSNTGELFF
D: .
size: many
J: TRBJ2-2
V: TRBV11-2

DNA: TGCAGTGCTAGAGATCGTAAGACGGAGAGATTCTACGAGCAGTACTTC
CDR3: CSARDRKTERFYEQYF
D: .
size: .
J: TRBJ2-7
V: TRBV20-1

DNA: TGCGCCAGCCGGTGGTGGGAGGGCCCATTTGATACGCAGTATTTT
CDR3: CASRWWEGPFDTQYF
D: TRBD2
size: many
J: TRBJ2-3
V: TRBV5-1

DNA: TGTGCCAGCAGCCCCCCGGGACAGGGTAATGGAAACACCATATATTTT
CDR3: CASSPPGQGNGNTIYF
D: TRBD1
size: .
J: TRBJ1-3
V: TRBV7-9

DNA: TGCGCCAGCAGCTTAAGAGCTACCGGGGGAGATGAGCAGTTCTTC
CDR3: CASSLRATGGDEQFF
D: .
size: many
J: TRBJ2-1
V: TRBV5-1

DNA: TGTGCCAGCAGCTTAGAGATTGGGGTCACTGGAAACACCATATATTTT
CDR3: CASSLEIGVTGNTIYF
D: .
size: .
J: TRBJ1-3
V: TRBV13

DNA: TGCAGTGCTCAATCTAGCGGGAGCGGGTCCAAAAACATTCAGTACTTC
CDR3: CSAQSSGSGSKNIQYF
D: TRBD2
size: few
J: TRBJ2-4
V: TRBV20-1

DNA: TGTGCCAGCAGTTTATGGACAGTACAAGTTAGCAATCAGCCCCAGCATTTT
CDR3: CASSLWTVQVSNQPQHF
D: .
size: many
J: TRBJ1-5
V: TRBV28

DNA: TGTGCCAGCAGCTTAGGGGGGGGCTCCACAGATACGCAGTATTTT
CDR3: CASSLGGGSTDTQYF
D: .
size: many
J: TRBJ2-3
V: TRBV11-3

DNA: TGCAGCGTTGCGGTACTGCCAAATTCACCCCTCCACTTT
CDR3: CSVAVLPNSPLHF
D: .
size: many
J: TRBJ1-6
V: TRBV29-1

DNA: TGCGCCAGCAGCTTGGGAGGGGGTCCTAATGAAAAACTGTTTTTT
CDR3: CASSLGGGPNEKLFF
D: .
size: few
J: TRBJ1-4
V: TRBV5-1

DNA: TGTGCCAGCAGTTCACTTCCAGGGGTAAAAACCGGGGAGCTGTTTTTT
CDR3: CASSSLPGVKTGELFF
D: .
size: .
J: TRBJ2-2
V: TRBV2

DNA: TGCGCCAGCAGCCGATACTACGGGGACTCTTATGGCTACACCTTC
CDR3: CASSRYYGDSYGYTF
D: .
size: .
J: TRBJ1-2
V: TRBV4-1

DNA: TGTGCCAGCAGCCAAGAGGAAAGGGGTGGCACTGAAGCTTTCTTT
CDR3: CASSQEERGGTEAFF
D: .
size: .
J: TRBJ1-1
V: TRBV27

DNA: TGTGCCATCAGTGAGTCATCCGGACTAGCGGGAGCGGGAAATGAGCAGTTCTTC
CDR3: CAISESSGLAGAGNEQFF
D: TRBD2
size: many
J: TRBJ2-1
V: TRBV10-3

DNA: TGCAGCGTTGGTAGCAGGGTGAATACGCAGTATTTT
CDR3: CSVGSRVNTQYF
D: .
size: few
J: TRBJ2-3
V: TRBV29-1

DNA: TGCAGCGTTGAAGTCCAGATAATGGCAGATACGCAGTATTTT
CDR3: CSVEVQIMADTQYF
D: .
size: .
J: TRBJ2-3
V: TRBV29-1

DNA: TGTGCCAGCAGCGGGACAGGGGCTAACTATGGCTACACCTTC
CDR3: CASSGTGANYGYTF
D: TRBD1
size: many
J: TRBJ1-2
V: TRBV28

DNA: TGTGCCAGCAGGGCGGGCACAGGGCCCAGCAATCAGCCCCAGCATTTT
CDR3: CASRAGTGPSNQPQHF
D: .
size: many
J: TRBJ1-5
V: TRBV6-1

DNA: TGTGCCAGCAGTTTAGTGGGACAGGGGTCCTACGAGCAGTACTTC
CDR3: CASSLVGQGSYEQYF
D: TRBD1
size: few
J: TRBJ2-7
V: TRBV27

DNA: TGCAGTGCTAGAGGGACTAGCGGGAGCTTAGAAGAAGAGACCCAGTACTTC
CDR3: CSARGTSGSLEEETQYF
D: TRBD2
size: many
J: TRBJ2-5
V: TRBV20-1

DNA: TGCAGTGGGGGGCTTAGCGATACGCAGTATTTT
CDR3: CSGGLSDTQYF
D: .
size: many
J: TRBJ2-3
V: TRBV20-1

DNA: TGTGCCAGCGGCGGGGGTGGTGGGGCCAACGTCCTGACTTTC
CDR3: CASGGGGGANVLTF
D: TRBD2
size: many
J: TRBJ2-6
V: TRBV28

DNA: TGTGCCAGCAGCTTAGTAAGGAGCTCCTACGAGCAGTACTTC
CDR3: CASSLVRSSYEQYF
D: .
size: many
J: TRBJ2-7
V: TRBV11-3

DNA: TGCAGTGCTAGTCCCGGGCACGGTAACTATGGCTACACCTTC
CDR3: CSASPGHGNYGYTF
D: .
size: many
J: TRBJ1-2
V: TRBV20-1

DNA: TGTGCCAGCAGCTTAGGTCAGTGGGGAAACATTCAGTACTTC
CDR3: CASSLGQWGNIQYF
D: .
size: .
J: TRBJ2-4
V: TRBV11-2

DNA: TGTGCCAGCAGGTCTAGCGGGGGGGCCAATGAGCAGTTCTTC
CDR3: CASRSSGGANEQFF
D: TRBD2
size: .
J: TRBJ2-1
V: TRBV7-3

DNA: TGCAGCGTAGGGGGCACTAGCTCTGGGGCCAACGTCCTGACTTTC
CDR3: CSVGGTSSGANVLTF
D: TRBD1
size: .
J: TRBJ2-6
V: TRBV29-1

DNA: TGTGCCAGCAGCCAACGGGGAGCGGGGACTTCTTCGGATGAGCAGTTCTTC
CDR3: CASSQRGAGTSSDEQFF
D: TRBD2
size: .
J: TRBJ2-1
V: TRBV3-1

DNA: TGTGCCAGCAGCTTCGGCTCGGGACAGGGGTTCCCTGAAGCTTTCTTT
CDR3: CASSFGSGQGFPEAFF
D: TRBD1
size: many
J: TRBJ1-1
V: TRBV7-3

DNA: TGTGCCAGCAGTTTATTGGCTAGCGGGAGTTATGGGGCCAACGTCCTGACTTTC
CDR3: CASSLLASGSYGANVLTF
D: TRBD2
size: many
J: TRBJ2-6
V: TRBV28

DNA: TGTGCCACCAGTGATCCAGGGGATGAGCAGTTCTTC
CDR3: CATSDPGDEQFF
D: .
size: few
J: TRBJ2-1
V: TRBV24-1

DNA: TGTGCCAGCAGCCAAGAGGCCGAAATCGATGAGCAGTTCTTC
CDR3: CASSQEAEIDEQFF
D: .
size: many
J: TRBJ2-1
V: TRBV3-1

DNA: TGTGCCAGCAGCCCTCAGGGGGGGGCAGCCGGGGAGCTGTTTTTT
CDR3: CASSPQGGAAGELFF
D: .
size: many
J: TRBJ2-2
V: TRBV3-1

DNA: TGTGCCAGCAGCCAATCCGGAGATACGCAGTATTTT
CDR3: CASSQSGDTQYF
D: .
size: many
J: TRBJ2-3
V: TRBV3-1

DNA: TGTGCCAGCAGGGGACGAGGGGTTACTGAAGCTTTCTTT
CDR3: CASRGRGVTEAFF
D: .
size: few
J: TRBJ1-1
V: TRBV12-3/TRBV12-4

DNA: TGCGCCAGCAGCGACGGACAGGGGGTCACAGATACGCAGTATTTT
CDR3: CASSDGQGVTDTQYF
D: TRBD1
size: many
J: TRBJ2-3
V: TRBV5-1

DNA: TGCGCCAGCAGCCTTACTAGCGGTTATAACGAGCAGTACTTC
CDR3: CASSLTSGYNEQYF
D: TRBD2
size: many
J: TRBJ2-7
V: TRBV5-1

DNA: TGTGCCAGCAGCTTCGGACTAGCGTTCTCTGGGGCCAACGTCCTGACTTTC
CDR3: CASSFGLAFSGANVLTF
D: TRBD2
size: .
J: TRBJ2-6
V: TRBV5-4

DNA: TGCAGTGCTAGAGATGAGGGAGGAAAACTGTTTTTT
CDR3: CSARDEGGKLFF
D: .
size: many
J: TRBJ1-4
V: TRBV20-1

DNA: TGCGCCAGCAGCAAGACTAGCGGGAACTACGAGCAGTACTTC
CDR3: CASSKTSGNYEQYF
D: TRBD2
size: .
J: TRBJ2-7
V: TRBV4-1

DNA: TGTGCCAGCAGCTTAGCGGGGGGGCGGACAGATACGCAGTATTTT
CDR3: CASSLAGGRTDTQYF
D: TRBD2
size: many
J: TRBJ2-3
V: TRBV7-3

DNA: TGTGCCAGCAGTACCCACGCGGGACAGGGAGGTTCACCCCTCCACTTT
CDR3: CASSTHAGQGGSPLHF
D: TRBD1
size: once
J: TRBJ1-6
V: TRBV7-9

DNA: TGTGCCAGCAGCTTAGATCTCTGCTCCTACGAGCAGTACTTC
CDR3: CASSLDLCSYEQYF
D: .
size: .
J: TRBJ2-7
V: TRBV11-2

DNA: TGTGCCAGCAGTTTACAATCCGGAGCCCATCGCGCGGGGGCTTCCTACAATGAGCAGTTCTTC
CDR3: CASSLQSGAHRAGASYNEQFF
D: .
size: many
J: TRBJ2-1
V: TRBV28

DNA: TGTGCCAGCAGCTTAGCGCGTTCTTTCCAGTACTTC
CDR3: CASSLARSFQYF
D: .
size: many
J: TRBJ2-5
V: TRBV7-2